The present TCR beta chain was sequenced within a study of blood T cells in healthy people across ages. The germline V gene encodes CDR1 SGDLS and CDR2 YYNGEE. The CDR3 runs 20 residues. The V and J ends lost 4 bases and 2 bases, in that order; junction bases with no gene match: 22. Next came a second PCR, run for about 7 to 11 cycles, which used a sample-barcoded 5' primer along with a J-beta primer mix. Each of the cDNA molecules was tagged by a template-switch adaptor with 12 random nucleotides. Each CDR3 protein is one row after TCRdb ran MiXCR on the 5' RACE reads. The table shows about 1.7 million distinct CDR3 sequences, with under 30% occurring only once.

The clonotype was recovered from a woman aged 30 to 39 in good health. The sample comprised blood. The chain uses TRBV9 and TRBJ2-3, with 7 bases that match TRBD2. Written as DNA, the CDR3 is TGTGCCAGCAGCACCCCGGGTAGTGGGAGGGCCCTCCCCCCCACAGATACGCAGTATTTT. Protein sequence: CASSTPGSGRALPPTDTQYF.